The subject of this entry is one TCR beta chain. Its cognate antigen is unknown. The data derive from a study of CD4+ T cells in melanoma. CDR3 size: 16 residues. V lost 0 bases, J lost 4 bases, and 5 bases stayed unmatched. CDR1 is MRHNA, CDR2 SNTAGT, per germline. Study-level findings and limits: Neoantigen-specific CD4+ T cells in melanoma reportedly had diverse differentiation states. A reported correlation linked neoantigen-specific CD4+ T cells to CD8+, macrophage and B cell function.

Profiling relied on immunoSEQ multiplex PCR, and the TCRdb table lists in-frame clones only, not all of them. The table lists about 9,900 clones, 70% to 80% of them singletons, with approximately 25% in the top ten. The sequence was collected from a human donor with melanoma. The V call is TRBV6-4, the J call TRBJ2-1; 8 nucleotides match TRBD2. Source material: tumor tissue. The CDR3 DNA reads as TGTGCCAGCAGTGACTCTGGCGGGGGGTCTTACAATGAGCAGTTCTTC. It specifies CASSDSGGGSYNEQFF.